This record covers a single TCR beta chain. What it binds is unknown. Libraries were prepared by immunoSEQ multiplex PCR; TCRdb keeps only in-frame clonotypes and omits some of them. Of some 30,000 clones in the sample, approximately 88% are singletons; the top ten hold 1% to 1.5%. The sample comes from a study of T cell responses to AZD1222 COVID-19 vaccine. The CDR3 runs to 14 residues. Germline-derived CDR1 and CDR2 are DFQATT and SNEGSKA (reference sequence). V lost 3 bases to trimming and J lost 4 bases; unmatched junction nucleotides: 5. General study findings and limits: Vaccination with two AZD1222 doses was followed by a rise in Spike-specific TCR breadth and depth.

This clonotype was obtained from an adult in good health. The source material was peripheral blood, sampled on day 0 of AZD1222 vaccination. The rearrangement uses TRBV20-1 and TRBJ2-3; 9 bases are shared with TRBD2. This CDR3 reads CSASLAGVADTQYF. The CDR3 nucleotides are TGCAGTGCTAGTTTAGCGGGAGTAGCAGATACGCAGTATTTT.